This T cell receptor beta chain was documented in a study of cytotoxic CD8 clonotypes in ibrutinib-treated CLL. Study-wide results and caveats: With treatment, public clonotypes, which were uncommon, either contracted or remained stable. The clonality went up when patients responded to ibrutinib and dropped back toward baseline at progression.

About this clone: Its target is unknown.

V lost 6 bases, J lost 8 bases, and 14 bases lay in between. The CDR3 covers 13 residues. Germline loops: CDR1 KGHSH, CDR2 LQKENI. This table comes from immunoSEQ multiplex PCR, and its TCRdb copy is limited to in-frame clones, with some not included. The sample shows about 140,000 clones, around 93% of them seen only once. The chain is built from TRBV18 and TRBJ2-1, with D tentatively TRBD1 (6 bases). The sequence was collected from a human donor with chronic lymphocytic leukemia. The sample consisted of PBMCs, taken after 12 months of ibrutinib treatment. The CDR3 bases are TGTGCCAGCTCGCCATTGAAGGGGGATGAGCAGTTCTTC. Residues: CASSPLKGDEQFF.